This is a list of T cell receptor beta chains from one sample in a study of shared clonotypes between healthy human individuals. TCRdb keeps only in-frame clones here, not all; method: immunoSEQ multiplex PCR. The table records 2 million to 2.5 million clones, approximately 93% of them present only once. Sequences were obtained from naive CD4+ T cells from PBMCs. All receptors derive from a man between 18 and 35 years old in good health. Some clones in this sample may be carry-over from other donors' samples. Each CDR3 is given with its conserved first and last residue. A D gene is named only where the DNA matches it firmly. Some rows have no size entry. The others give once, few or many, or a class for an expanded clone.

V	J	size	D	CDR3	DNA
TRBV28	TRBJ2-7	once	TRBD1	CALGTGTTHEQYF	TGTGCCCTGGGGACAGGGACCACACACGAGCAGTACTTC
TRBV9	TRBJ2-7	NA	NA	CASSVVGVEQYF	TGTGCCAGCAGCGTAGTGGGGGTTGAGCAGTACTTC
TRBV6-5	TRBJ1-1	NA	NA	CASSYRAVGYVTEAFF	TGTGCCAGCAGTTACCGGGCCGTTGGGTATGTCACTGAAGCTTTCTTT
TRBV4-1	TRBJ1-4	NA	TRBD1	CASSQVTGTEKLFF	TGCGCCAGCAGCCAAGTGACAGGGACTGAAAAACTGTTTTTT
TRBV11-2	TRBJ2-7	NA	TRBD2	CASTLLVGRTYEQYF	TGTGCCAGCACCCTTCTTGTCGGGAGGACCTACGAGCAGTACTTC
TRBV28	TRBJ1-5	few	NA	CASSLRNQPQHF	TGTGCCAGCAGCCTACGCAATCAGCCCCAGCATTTT
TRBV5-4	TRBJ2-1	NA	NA	CASSFGQSGNNEQFF	TGTGCCAGCAGCTTTGGACAGAGTGGGAACAATGAGCAGTTCTTC
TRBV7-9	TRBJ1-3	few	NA	CASSLVNTIYF	TGTGCCAGCAGCTTAGTGAACACCATATATTTT
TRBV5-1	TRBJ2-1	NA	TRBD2	CASSGGLAGVIDEQFF	TGCGCCAGCAGCGGGGGACTAGCGGGAGTCATCGATGAGCAGTTCTTC
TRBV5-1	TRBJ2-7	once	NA	CASSNPSVGAYEQYF	TGCGCCAGCAGCAACCCTAGCGTAGGGGCCTACGAGCAGTACTTC
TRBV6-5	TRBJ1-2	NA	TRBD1	CASRVQGGGYTF	TGTGCCAGCCGGGTACAGGGGGGAGGCTACACCTTC
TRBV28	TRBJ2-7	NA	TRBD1	CASSIGTEMREQYF	TGTGCCAGCAGTATAGGGACAGAAATGCGGGAGCAGTACTTC
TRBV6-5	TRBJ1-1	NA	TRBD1	CASSYYRGRSEAFF	TGTGCCAGCAGTTACTACAGGGGGCGATCTGAAGCTTTCTTT
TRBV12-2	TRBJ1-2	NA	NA	CASPGDGGQGFGSYGYTF	TGTGCAAGTCCTGGGGACGGGGGACAGGGCTTCGGGAGCTATGGCTACACCTTC
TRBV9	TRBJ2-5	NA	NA	CASSPDGGQETQYF	TGTGCCAGCAGCCCAGACGGGGGCCAAGAGACCCAGTACTTC
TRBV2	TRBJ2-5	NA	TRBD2	CASRGAARLAGEETQYF	TGTGCCAGCAGGGGTGCGGCTCGTCTAGCGGGGGAAGAGACCCAGTACTTC
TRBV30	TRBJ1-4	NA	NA	CAWNRDPFNEKLFF	TGTGCCTGGAACCGGGACCCTTTTAATGAAAAACTGTTTTTT
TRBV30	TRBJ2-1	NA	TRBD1	CAWSVQEGGSQFF	TGTGCCTGGAGTGTACAGGAAGGGGGCTCTCAGTTCTTC
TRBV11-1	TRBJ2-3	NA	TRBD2	CASSFSASGRVDTQYF	TGTGCCAGCAGCTTTTCGGCTAGCGGGAGGGTAGATACGCAGTATTTT
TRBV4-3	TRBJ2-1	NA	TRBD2	CASSRGISGGDSEQFF	TGCGCCAGCAGCCGGGGGATTTCGGGAGGAGATAGTGAGCAGTTCTTC
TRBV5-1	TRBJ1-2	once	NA	CASSFGVNYGYTF	TGCGCCAGCAGCTTTGGAGTGAACTATGGCTACACCTTC
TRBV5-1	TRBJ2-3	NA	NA	CASSLDPSDTQYF	TGCGCCAGCAGCTTGGATCCTTCAGATACGCAGTATTTT
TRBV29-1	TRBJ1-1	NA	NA	CSVEGRIMNTEAFF	TGCAGCGTGGAAGGACGGATCATGAACACTGAAGCTTTCTTT
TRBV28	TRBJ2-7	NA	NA	CGGGQPPYEQYF	TGCGGGGGGGGACAGCCCCCCTACGAGCAGTACTTC
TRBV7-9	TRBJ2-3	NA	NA	CASSSQQDTQYF	TGTGCCAGCAGCTCTCAGCAAGATACGCAGTATTTT
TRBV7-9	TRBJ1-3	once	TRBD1	CASSLRGQGLAGNTIYF	TGTGCCAGCAGCTTACGGGGACAGGGGTTGGCTGGAAACACCATATATTTT
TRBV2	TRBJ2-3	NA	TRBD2	CARTPSGRADTQYF	TGTGCCCGAACCCCTAGCGGGAGAGCAGATACGCAGTATTTT
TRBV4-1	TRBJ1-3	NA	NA	CASSQGGNAGNTIYF	TGCGCCAGCAGCCAAGGGGGTAACGCTGGAAACACCATATATTTT
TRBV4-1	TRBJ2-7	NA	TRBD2	CASSRASGISYEQYF	TGCGCCAGCAGCCGCGCTAGCGGGATCTCCTACGAGCAGTACTTC
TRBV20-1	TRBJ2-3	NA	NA	CSTPDTQYF	TGCAGTACCCCAGATACGCAGTATTTT
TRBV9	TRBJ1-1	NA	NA	CASSVHISDTEAFF	TGTGCCAGCAGCGTCCATATCTCGGACACTGAAGCTTTCTTT
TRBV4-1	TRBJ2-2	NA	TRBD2	CASTEPGLAGAVGELFF	TGCGCCAGCACCGAACCGGGACTAGCGGGAGCGGTCGGGGAGCTGTTTTTT
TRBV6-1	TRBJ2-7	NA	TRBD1	CASSPGQGDYEQYF	TGTGCCAGCAGTCCGGGACAGGGAGACTACGAGCAGTACTTC
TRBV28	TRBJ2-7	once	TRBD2	CASSPIPGTSSYEQYF	TGTGCCAGCAGCCCCATCCCGGGGACTAGTTCATACGAGCAGTACTTC
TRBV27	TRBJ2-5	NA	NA	CASSLVGAQETQYF	TGTGCCAGCAGTCTCGTCGGGGCTCAAGAGACCCAGTACTTC
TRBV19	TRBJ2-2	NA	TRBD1	CASWTGDSNTGELFF	TGTGCCAGTTGGACAGGGGATTCGAACACCGGGGAGCTGTTTTTT
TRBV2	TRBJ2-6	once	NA	CASNGYSGANVLTF	TGTGCCAGCAACGGATACTCTGGGGCCAACGTCCTGACTTTC
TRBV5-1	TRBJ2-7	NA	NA	CAILQGEGPTYEQYF	TGCGCCATCCTCCAGGGTGAAGGGCCTACCTACGAGCAGTACTTC
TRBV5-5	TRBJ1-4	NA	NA	CASSLGQSREKLFF	TGTGCCAGCAGCTTGGGGCAGTCCAGGGAAAAACTGTTTTTT
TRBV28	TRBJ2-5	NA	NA	CASSTRVASRGETQYF	TGTGCCAGCAGTACCCGTGTGGCCTCCAGGGGAGAGACCCAGTACTTC
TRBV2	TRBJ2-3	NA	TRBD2	CASTLASGRLENTQYF	TGTGCCAGCACCCTCGCTAGCGGGAGACTGGAGAATACGCAGTATTTT
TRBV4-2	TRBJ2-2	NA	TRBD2	CASSQEAGGPYTGELFF	TGTGCCAGCAGCCAAGAAGCGGGAGGGCCTTACACCGGGGAGCTGTTTTTT
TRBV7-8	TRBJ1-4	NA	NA	CASSLLGVAEKLFF	TGTGCCAGCAGCTTATTAGGGGTGGCTGAAAAACTGTTTTTT
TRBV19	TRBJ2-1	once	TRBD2	CASSPRLAGGLKNEQFF	TGTGCCAGTAGTCCCCGACTAGCGGGAGGTCTTAAGAATGAGCAGTTCTTC
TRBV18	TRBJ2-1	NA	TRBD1	CASSPGLTGGPVRSYNEQFF	TGTGCCAGCTCACCTGGACTGACAGGGGGCCCTGTTAGGTCCTACAATGAGCAGTTCTTC
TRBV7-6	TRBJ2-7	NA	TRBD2	CASSFYYAGEGGYEQYF	TGTGCCAGCAGCTTTTACTACGCGGGGGAGGGAGGCTACGAGCAGTACTTC
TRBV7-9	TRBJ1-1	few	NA	CASSLYMNTEAFF	TGTGCCAGCAGCCTTTACATGAACACTGAAGCTTTCTTT
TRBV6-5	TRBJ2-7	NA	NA	CASSYPGTVYEQYF	TGTGCCAGCAGTTACCCCGGGACCGTATACGAGCAGTACTTC
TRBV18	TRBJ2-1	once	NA	CASSRAGSSYNEQFF	TGTGCCAGCTCACGGGCGGGGAGCTCCTACAATGAGCAGTTCTTC
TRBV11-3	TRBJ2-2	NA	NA	CASSLSGWGAPYTGELFF	TGTGCCAGCAGCTTATCTGGGTGGGGGGCGCCGTACACCGGGGAGCTGTTTTTT
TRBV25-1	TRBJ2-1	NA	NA	CASRRAGSYNEQFF	TGTGCCAGCAGGCGGGCGGGGTCCTACAATGAGCAGTTCTTC
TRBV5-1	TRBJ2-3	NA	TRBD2	CASSLGGNSGTGTQYF	TGCGCCAGCAGCTTGGGGGGAAATAGCGGGACGGGTACGCAGTATTTT
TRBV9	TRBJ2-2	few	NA	CASSSSWELFF	TGTGCCAGCAGCTCCTCTTGGGAGCTGTTTTTT
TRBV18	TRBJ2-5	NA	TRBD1	CASSPGQGAAETQYF	TGTGCCAGCTCACCGGGACAGGGGGCGGCGGAGACCCAGTACTTC
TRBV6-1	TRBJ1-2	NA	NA	CASSEGAGPAYGYTF	TGTGCCAGCAGTGAAGGTGCAGGGCCGGCCTATGGCTACACCTTC
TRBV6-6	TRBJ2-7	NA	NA	CASSYGREQYF	TGTGCCAGCAGTTACGGCCGGGAGCAGTACTTC